These T cell receptor beta chains were read from a single sample in a study of post-analysis software for immune sequencing data. MiXCR, applied by TCRdb to the PCR reads, yields one record per CDR3 protein. The sample records around 440,000 distinct CDR3 sequences, roughly 45% being singletons. Sequenced material: blood. The receptors stem from a girl aged 10-17 years with multiple sclerosis. The CDR3 runs from the conserved cysteine through the conserved F or W. Fields, in order: clone size, CDR3 length, D gene, J gene, V gene, CDR3 protein, CDR3 DNA. The D gene is left open where the match is weak. The size entry is marked missing in some rows and otherwise reads once, few, many or a size class.

>few|14|TRBD2|TRBJ2-1|TRBV7-3
CASGGGRASDEQFF
TGTGCCAGCGGGGGCGGGAGGGCCAGTGATGAGCAGTTCTTC
>once|15|TRBD1|TRBJ1-3|TRBV20-1
CSAYNRGSPGNTIYF
TGCAGTGCTTATAACAGGGGGTCGCCCGGAAACACCATATATTTT
>-|14|TRBD1|TRBJ2-7|TRBV28
CASSPRDRAHEQYF
TGTGCCAGCAGTCCCCGGGACAGGGCCCACGAGCAGTACTTC
>few|15|TRBD1|TRBJ2-5|TRBV11-1
CASSSGTGWQETQYF
TGTGCCAGCAGCTCCGGGACAGGGTGGCAAGAGACCCAGTACTTC
>-|15|TRBD2|TRBJ2-7|TRBV20-1
CSARDPSGRGYEQYF
TGCAGTGCTAGAGACCCTAGCGGGAGGGGGTACGAGCAGTACTTC
>-|15|TRBD1|TRBJ2-5|TRBV16
CASSPNRGRQETQYF
TGTGCCAGCAGTCCGAACAGGGGACGCCAAGAGACCCAGTACTTC
>-|15|-|TRBJ2-7|TRBV7-9
CASSLQVGDSYEQYF
TGTGCCAGCTCACTACAGGTGGGGGACTCCTACGAGCAGTACTTC
>-|18|-|TRBJ2-6|TRBV28
CASSLGWTRGPGANVLTF
TGTGCCAGCAGTTTGGGGTGGACGCGGGGGCCTGGGGCCAACGTCCTGACTTTC
>few|13|-|TRBJ1-1|TRBV6-1
CASSETANTEAFF
TGTGCCAGCAGTGAGACAGCGAACACTGAAGCTTTCTTT
>-|15|-|TRBJ2-7|TRBV9
CASSVGPGRSYEQYF
TGTGCCAGCAGCGTAGGTCCCGGACGCTCCTACGAGCAGTACTTC
>-|14|-|TRBJ1-2|TRBV12-3/TRBV12-4
CASSLAAINYGYTF
TGTGCCAGCAGTTTAGCGGCGATTAACTATGGCTACACCTTC
>few|14|TRBD2|TRBJ2-3|TRBV20-1
CSAISGRGTDTQYF
TGCAGTGCTATTAGCGGGAGGGGCACAGATACGCAGTATTTT
>-|16|TRBD2|TRBJ2-7|TRBV27
CASSLSGLAPTYEQYF
TGTGCCAGCAGTTTATCGGGACTAGCGCCCACCTACGAGCAGTACTTC
>-|15|-|TRBJ2-4|TRBV3-1
CASSPQDTAKNIQYF
TGTGCCAGCAGCCCTCAAGACACGGCCAAAAACATTCAGTACTTC
>-|11|-|TRBJ1-3|TRBV6-5
CASSWGDTIYF
TGTGCCAGCAGTTGGGGGGACACCATATATTTT
>-|13|TRBD2|TRBJ2-7|TRBV20-1
CSAVLAGGPEQYF
TGCAGTGCTGTCTTAGCGGGAGGGCCCGAGCAGTACTTC
>-|13|-|TRBJ1-2|TRBV7-2
CASSLGFKNSYTF
TGTGCCAGCAGCTTAGGTTTTAAGAACAGCTACACCTTC
>-|16|TRBD2|TRBJ2-7|TRBV14
CASSPATSGRAYEQYF
TGTGCCAGCAGCCCGGCGACTAGCGGGAGGGCCTACGAGCAGTACTTC
>few|16|TRBD1|TRBJ1-4|TRBV20-1
CSVGTGATATNEKLFF
TGCAGTGTAGGGACAGGGGCTACTGCAACTAATGAAAAACTGTTTTTT
>-|13|TRBD2|TRBJ2-7|TRBV20-1
CSARRSGTNEQYF
TGCAGTGCTAGACGGAGCGGGACTAACGAGCAGTACTTC
>-|12|-|TRBJ1-5|TRBV7-9
CASSLNNAPQHF
TGTGCCAGCAGCTTAAATAACGCGCCCCAGCATTTT
>few|16|-|TRBJ2-1|TRBV7-6
CASSFRQGGLYNEQFF
TGTGCCAGCAGCTTTCGTCAGGGTGGGTTGTACAATGAGCAGTTCTTC
>-|12|-|TRBJ2-7|TRBV6-5
CASSPPINEQYF
TGTGCCAGCAGTCCCCCGATCAACGAGCAGTACTTC
>many|12|-|TRBJ2-7|TRBV12-3/TRBV12-4
CASRPGSDEQYF
TGTGCCAGCAGACCAGGGTCGGACGAGCAGTACTTC
>-|20|-|TRBJ2-7|TRBV28
CASSLYRALWGNHRAYEQYF
TGTGCCAGCAGTTTGTACCGAGCACTGTGGGGGAATCACCGCGCCTACGAGCAGTACTTC
>-|16|-|TRBJ2-6|TRBV7-6
CASSLGPASGANVLTF
TGTGCCAGCAGCTTAGGGCCTGCCTCCGGGGCCAACGTCCTGACTTTC
>few|16|-|TRBJ2-5|TRBV3-1
CASSPYRAPTAETQYF
TGTGCCAGCAGCCCCTACCGGGCCCCCACCGCGGAGACCCAGTACTTC
>-|15|TRBD1|TRBJ2-1|TRBV5-6
CASSLVGQGFNEQFF
TGTGCCAGCAGCTTGGTGGGACAGGGTTTCAATGAGCAGTTCTTC
>-|18|TRBD2|TRBJ2-1|TRBV7-9
CASSSGGPLLAGDNEQFF
TGTGCCAGCAGCTCCGGCGGGCCCTTACTAGCGGGGGACAATGAGCAGTTCTTC
>-|12|-|TRBJ2-7|TRBV12-3/TRBV12-4
CASSLRTSEQYF
TGTGCCAGCAGTTTACGGACTTCCGAGCAGTACTTC
>-|16|TRBD2|TRBJ2-3|TRBV4-1
CASSQPAGVSTDTQYF
TGCGCCAGCAGCCAACCTGCGGGAGTTAGCACAGATACGCAGTATTTT
>-|15|-|TRBJ2-7|TRBV6-1
CASSSNRVVYYEQYF
TGTGCCAGCAGTTCTAACAGGGTGGTCTATTACGAGCAGTACTTC
>few|17|TRBD1|TRBJ2-4|TRBV5-1
CASSPGQLQIAKNIQYF
TGCGCCAGCAGCCCGGGACAGCTACAAATAGCCAAAAACATTCAGTACTTC
>few|17|-|TRBJ2-3|TRBV7-2
CACSLERQRERTDTQYF
TGTGCCTGCAGCTTAGAACGTCAACGGGAGAGGACAGATACGCAGTATTTT
>few|15|TRBD1|TRBJ1-4|TRBV7-9
CASSSPDRANEKLFF
TGTGCCAGCAGCTCCCCGGACAGGGCAAATGAAAAACTGTTTTTT
>-|15|-|TRBJ2-5|TRBV7-2
CASSLALGGQETQYF
TGTGCCAGCAGCTTAGCGTTGGGCGGCCAAGAGACCCAGTACTTC
>-|13|TRBD2|TRBJ2-1|TRBV12-3/TRBV12-4
CASSLTSRNEQFF
TGTGCCAGCAGCCTGACTAGCAGGAATGAGCAGTTCTTC
>-|18|TRBD1|TRBJ2-1|TRBV28
CASSSTSYGTGTYNEQFF
TGTGCCAGCAGTTCGACCTCTTACGGGACAGGGACCTACAATGAGCAGTTCTTC
>-|14|-|TRBJ2-5|TRBV5-1
CASSFGSGEETQYF
TGCGCCAGCAGCTTCGGGTCAGGGGAAGAGACCCAGTACTTC
>few|14|TRBD1|TRBJ1-5|TRBV15
CATSWGQGNQPQHF
TGTGCCACCTCCTGGGGACAGGGCAATCAGCCCCAGCATTTT
>-|14|TRBD1|TRBJ2-3|TRBV6-1
CASSQGVITDTQYF
TGTGCCAGCAGTCAGGGGGTAATCACAGATACGCAGTATTTT